This T cell receptor beta chain was observed in a study of cytomegalovirus exposure and HLA in healthy donors. Study-level information: When 350 to 500 donors were genotyped, more than 70% of them were found to fall in the Caucasian-associated ancestry cluster.

Germline CDR1 is SGHKS and CDR2 is YYEKEE (reference sequence). V lost 4 bases to trimming and J lost 5 bases, with 16 bases between them. The CDR3 has 14 amino acids. 13 Jbeta primers and 60 Vbeta primers were used for the PCR. The repertoire was sequenced with immunoSEQ multiplex PCR; TCRdb's copy has only in-frame clones and lacks some. This table has about 200,000 clones, just under 70% appearing once. Sequencing was performed on PBMCs. This clonotype was sampled from a man aged 40-49 years in good health and CMV-seropositive. This chain joins TRBV5-5 and TRBJ2-7, with D perhaps matching TRBD2 (6 bases). The CDR3 spells CASSPGGWRDEQYF. The DNA for the CDR3 is TGTGCCAGCAGCCCTGGGGGGTGGCGGGACGAGCAGTACTTC.